The present entry profiles one T cell receptor (beta chain) with its context. Its antigen is unknown. The sample comes from a study of PD-1 blockade in classical Hodgkin lymphoma. About the study: On a schedule of every 2 weeks, patients received nivolumab 3 mg/kg intravenously. General observations from the study: Those starting nivolumab under 1 year post-ASCT were excluded. Similar baseline diversity was found in complete responders and newly diagnosed patients. CD8+ TCR diversity did not rise significantly by C4D1, unlike CD4+.

Assay used: immunoSEQ multiplex PCR; TCRdb lists only in-frame clones, some missing. The repertoire includes over 50,000 clones, roughly nine tenths of them detected once, and roughly 8.7% sits in the top ten. The time point was: cycle 4 day 1 (C4D1), after more than 5 weeks of nivolumab. Patients all relapsed after autologous stem cell transplantation, and there was variation in brentuximab vedotin exposure. Looked up from germline, CDR1 is MNHNS and CDR2 is SASEGT. Trimming took 5 bases from V and 1 from J, leaving 12 bases between them. There are 15 residues in the CDR3. The V call is TRBV6-1, the J call TRBJ2-1; D ambiguous. The receptor was derived from a human donor with classical Hodgkin lymphoma. The sequencing used peripheral blood mononuclear cells (PBMCs), collected before the fourth cycle of nivolumab. CDR3: CASSSKGLSYNEQFF. CDR3 nucleotide sequence: TGTGCCAGCAGTTCCAAAGGATTATCCTACAATGAGCAGTTCTTC.